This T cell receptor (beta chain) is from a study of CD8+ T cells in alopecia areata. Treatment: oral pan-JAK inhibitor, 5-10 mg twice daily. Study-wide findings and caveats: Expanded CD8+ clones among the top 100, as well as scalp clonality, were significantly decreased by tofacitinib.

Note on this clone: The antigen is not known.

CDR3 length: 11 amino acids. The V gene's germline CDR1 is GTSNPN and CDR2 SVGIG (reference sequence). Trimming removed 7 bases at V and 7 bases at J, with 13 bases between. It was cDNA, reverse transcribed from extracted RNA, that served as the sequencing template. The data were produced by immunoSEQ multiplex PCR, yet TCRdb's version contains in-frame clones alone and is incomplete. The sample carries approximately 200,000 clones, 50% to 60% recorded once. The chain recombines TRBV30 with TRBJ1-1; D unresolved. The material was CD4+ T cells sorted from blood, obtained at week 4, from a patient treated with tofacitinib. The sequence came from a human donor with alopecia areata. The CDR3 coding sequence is TGTGCCTCTTTAGGGTCATATGAAGCTTTCTTT. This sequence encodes CASLGSYEAFF. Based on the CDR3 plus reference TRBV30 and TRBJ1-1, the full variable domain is SQTIHQWPATLVQPVGSPLSLECTVEGTSNPNLYWYRQAAGRGLQLLFYSVGIGQISSEVPQNLSASRPQDRQFILSSKKLLLSDSGFYLCASLGSYEAFFGQGTRLTVV.